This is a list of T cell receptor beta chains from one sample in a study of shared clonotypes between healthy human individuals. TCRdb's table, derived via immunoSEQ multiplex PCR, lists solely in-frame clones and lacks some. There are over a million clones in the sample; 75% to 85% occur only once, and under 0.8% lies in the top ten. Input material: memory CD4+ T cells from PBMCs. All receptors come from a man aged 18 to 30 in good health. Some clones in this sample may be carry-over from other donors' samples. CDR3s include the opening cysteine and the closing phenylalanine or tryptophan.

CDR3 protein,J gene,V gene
CASSPSSGNEKLFF,TRBJ1-4,TRBV18
CASADRSGPSTQYF,TRBJ2-5,TRBV28
CASSIVGRGSNQPQHF,TRBJ1-5,TRBV19
CASSGEDGDEKLFF,TRBJ1-4,TRBV4-2
CSVVGVSSYEQYF,TRBJ2-7,TRBV29-1
CASSLWRGTSYNEQFF,TRBJ2-1,TRBV28
CASSLAGQGDNQPQHF,TRBJ1-5,TRBV5-6
CASSKTQGSGELFF,TRBJ2-2,TRBV19
CASTTKNRYAEQYF,TRBJ2-7,TRBV21-1
CASSLVSGGNNEQFF,TRBJ2-1,TRBV11-2
CASSRTSGRASEQFF,TRBJ2-1,TRBV2
CASKRELDLGANVLTF,TRBJ2-6,TRBV2
CASSPVGGWSQPQHF,TRBJ1-5,TRBV28
CASSLAPESYEQYF,TRBJ2-7,TRBV7-9
CASSPTGRQGAFF,TRBJ1-1,TRBV9
CASSITGGSGNTIYF,TRBJ1-3,TRBV7-2
CASSETGGMQPQHF,TRBJ1-5,TRBV2
CASKKLGLGEGEQFF,TRBJ2-1,TRBV6-5
CASSENPGQGANQPQHF,TRBJ1-5,TRBV6-1
CASRSSGKVTGELFF,TRBJ2-2,TRBV2
CASSLGAGWSPEQYF,TRBJ2-7,TRBV5-4
CASSAGTYGYTF,TRBJ1-2,TRBV9
CASSLVTRAEAFF,TRBJ1-1,TRBV5-1
CASSSRNRRTANEKLFF,TRBJ1-4,TRBV7-9
CASSFLASGDNYGYTF,TRBJ1-2,TRBV5-1
CASSLTGGYEQYF,TRBJ2-7,TRBV5-1
CASSPRDVTGELFF,TRBJ2-2,TRBV5-1
CASIYAPGVPQETQYF,TRBJ2-5,TRBV5-1
CASSVGLAGDTQYF,TRBJ2-3,TRBV9
CASSLRLAGTGGELFF,TRBJ2-2,TRBV9
CASSPSGTSFNTQYF,TRBJ2-3,TRBV28
CASSEQGVGYEQYF,TRBJ2-7,TRBV2
CASSDMGQAQETQYF,TRBJ2-5,TRBV2
CASTAWSSEQYF,TRBJ2-7,TRBV28
CASSHSRGAKQYF,TRBJ2-7,TRBV14
CASSLGRYTEAFF,TRBJ1-1,TRBV7-3
CARSPGYHNYGYTF,TRBJ1-2,TRBV5-3
CATSRDPGQATTNEKLFF,TRBJ1-4,TRBV15
CASSSRLADTGELFF,TRBJ2-2,TRBV5-1
CASSSNRGGNYGYTF,TRBJ1-2,TRBV11-2
CASSLDAGNTIYF,TRBJ1-3,TRBV7-2
CASRLRLAGEYEQYF,TRBJ2-7,TRBV12-2
CASNRGMDTEAFF,TRBJ1-1,TRBV7-9
CARVTGEEHGYTF,TRBJ1-2,TRBV2
CASSVAAGSGETQYF,TRBJ2-5,TRBV9
CASSPSVEGTQGYTF,TRBJ1-2,TRBV18
CSVREKIMNTEAFF,TRBJ1-1,TRBV29-1
CASKSVVWGHEQYF,TRBJ2-7,TRBV6-5
CASSLQGDQPQHF,TRBJ1-5,TRBV28
CASSQNPTSSYEQYF,TRBJ2-7,TRBV13
CASSSIQTRWADEQFF,TRBJ2-1,TRBV7-9
CASSSQSADYGYTF,TRBJ1-2,TRBV7-2
CASSFPASRASVEQYF,TRBJ2-7,TRBV11-3